This T cell receptor (beta chain) appears in the sequencing data of a study of regulatory T cells in long-lasting Graves disease. Arm-PCR with iRepertoire HTBI primers amplified the CDR3 regions for these TCR beta libraries. MiXCR, run by TCRdb on the multiplex PCR reads, gives a single entry per CDR3 protein. The profile shows 400,000 or so distinct CDR3 sequences, around 24% of them singletons. This CDR3 has 15 amino acids. V lost 5 bases and J lost 12; bases outside the gene matches: 13. Germline-derived CDR1 and CDR2 are SEHNR and FQNEAQ (reference sequence). Sample time point: persistent/refractory GD, antithyroid drugs over 5 years with positive TRAb. PBMCs provided the RNA from which the TCR library was made.

The chain links TRBV7-9 to TRBJ2-7; TRBD2 agrees at 13 bases. Sequences were derived from peripheral blood mononuclear cells (PBMCs), sampled when the disease was refractory, from a patient treated with antithyroid drugs. The clonotype originates from a female donor with Graves disease. The CDR3 DNA sequence: TGTGCCAGCAGCCCACCGGGACTAGCGGGAACGGATACGTACTTC. As protein: CASSPPGLAGTDTYF.